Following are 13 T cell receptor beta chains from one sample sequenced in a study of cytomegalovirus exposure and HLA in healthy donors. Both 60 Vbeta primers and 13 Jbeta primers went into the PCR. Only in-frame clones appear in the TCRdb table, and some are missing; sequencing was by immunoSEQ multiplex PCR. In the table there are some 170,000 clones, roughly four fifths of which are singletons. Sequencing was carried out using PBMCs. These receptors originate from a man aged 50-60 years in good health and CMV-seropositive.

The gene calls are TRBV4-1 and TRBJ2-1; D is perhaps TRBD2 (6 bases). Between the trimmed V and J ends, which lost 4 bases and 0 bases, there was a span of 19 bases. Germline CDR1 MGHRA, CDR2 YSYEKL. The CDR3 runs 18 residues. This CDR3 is CASSRGEAGRSSYNEQFF. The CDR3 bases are TGCGCCAGCAGCCGGGGGGAGGCGGGACGAAGCTCCTACAATGAGCAGTTCTTC.

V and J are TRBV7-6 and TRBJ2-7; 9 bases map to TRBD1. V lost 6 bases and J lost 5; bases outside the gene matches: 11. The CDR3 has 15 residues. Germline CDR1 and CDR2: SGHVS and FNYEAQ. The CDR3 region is CASRPTGTGSNEQYF. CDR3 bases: TGTGCCAGCAGACCAACCGGGACAGGGTCCAACGAGCAGTACTTC.

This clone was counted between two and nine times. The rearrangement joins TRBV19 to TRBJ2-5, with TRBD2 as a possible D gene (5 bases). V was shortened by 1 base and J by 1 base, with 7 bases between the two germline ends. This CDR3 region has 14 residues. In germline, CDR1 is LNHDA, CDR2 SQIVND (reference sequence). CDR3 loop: CASSIGAGQETQYF. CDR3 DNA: TGTGCCAGTAGTATAGGGGCGGGCCAAGAGACCCAGTACTTC.

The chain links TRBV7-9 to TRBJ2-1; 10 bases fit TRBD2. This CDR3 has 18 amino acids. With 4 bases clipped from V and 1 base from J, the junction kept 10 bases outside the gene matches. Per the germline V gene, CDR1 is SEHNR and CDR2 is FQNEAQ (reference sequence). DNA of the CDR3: TGTGCCAGCAGCTCGTTCCCCCTAGCGGGAGAGTCCTACAATGAGCAGTTCTTC. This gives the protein CASSSFPLAGESYNEQFF.

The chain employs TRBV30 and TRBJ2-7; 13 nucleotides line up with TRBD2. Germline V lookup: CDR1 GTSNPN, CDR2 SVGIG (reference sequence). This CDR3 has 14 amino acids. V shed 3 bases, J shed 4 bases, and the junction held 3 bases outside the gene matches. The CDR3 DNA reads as TGTGCCTGGAGCGGGACTAGCGGGATGTACGAGCAGTACTTC. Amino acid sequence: CAWSGTSGMYEQYF.

CDR3 in DNA: TGCAGTTTACCCGGGGAAGAAGCTTTCTTT. This codes for CSLPGEEAFF. V is TRBV20-1 and J is TRBJ1-1; D is undetermined. The germline V and J ends were trimmed by 8 bases and 8 bases, with 12 bases remaining between them. The CDR3 is made up of 10 amino acids. Per the germline V gene, CDR1 is DFQATT and CDR2 is SNEGSKA (reference sequence).

CDR3 DNA: TGCAGCGTTGAAACCCTCGGACTAAAAAACATTCAGTACTTC. Translated, it gives CSVETLGLKNIQYF. The chain couples TRBV29-1 to TRBJ2-4; possibly TRBD2 for D (6 bases). The CDR3 runs to 14 residues. The V and J ends lost 2 bases and 4 bases respectively, with 12 bases between them. Germline V gene data show CDR1 as SQVTM and CDR2 as ANQGSEA.

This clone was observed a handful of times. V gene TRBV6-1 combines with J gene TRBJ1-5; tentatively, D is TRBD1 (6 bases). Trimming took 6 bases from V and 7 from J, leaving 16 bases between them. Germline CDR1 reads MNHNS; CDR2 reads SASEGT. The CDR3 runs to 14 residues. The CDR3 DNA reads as TGTGCCAGCAGCCACTCACAGGGTCGGCAGCCCCAGCATTTT. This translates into CASSHSQGRQPQHF.

The CDR3 reads CASSLVGSGRSYNEQFF. The CDR3 bases are TGCGCCAGCAGCTTGGTAGGTAGCGGGAGGTCCTACAATGAGCAGTTCTTC. The chain links TRBV5-1 to TRBJ2-1, with 10 bases that match TRBD2. V shed 0 bases, J shed 1 base, and the junction held 4 bases outside the gene matches. There are 17 residues in the CDR3. The germline V gene has CDR1 SGHRS and CDR2 YFSETQ.

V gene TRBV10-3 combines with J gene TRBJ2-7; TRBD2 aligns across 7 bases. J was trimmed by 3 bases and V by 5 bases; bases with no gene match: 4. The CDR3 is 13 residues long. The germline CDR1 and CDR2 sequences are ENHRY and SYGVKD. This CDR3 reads CAISKTSNYEQYF. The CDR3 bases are TGTGCCATCAGTAAGACTAGCAACTACGAGCAGTACTTC.

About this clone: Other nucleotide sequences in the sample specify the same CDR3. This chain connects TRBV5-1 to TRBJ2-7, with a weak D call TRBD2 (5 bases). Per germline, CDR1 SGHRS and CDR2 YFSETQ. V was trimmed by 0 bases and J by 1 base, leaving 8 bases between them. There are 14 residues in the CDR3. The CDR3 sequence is CASSLDSGSYEQYF. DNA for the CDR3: TGCGCCAGCAGCTTGGATTCGGGGTCCTACGAGCAGTACTTC.

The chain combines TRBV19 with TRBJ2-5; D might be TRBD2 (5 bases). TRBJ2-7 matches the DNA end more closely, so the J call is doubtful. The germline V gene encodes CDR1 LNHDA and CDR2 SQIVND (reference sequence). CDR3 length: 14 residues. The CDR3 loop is CASSIVPGGDEQYF. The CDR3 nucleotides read TGTGCCAGTAGTATAGTCCCAGGAGGAGACGAGCAGTACTTC.

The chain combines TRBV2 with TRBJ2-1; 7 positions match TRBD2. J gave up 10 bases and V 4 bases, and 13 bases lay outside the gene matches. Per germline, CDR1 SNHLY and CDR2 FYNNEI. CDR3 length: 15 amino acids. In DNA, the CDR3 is TGTGCCAGCAGTGGACCCCACGGCGGGGGAGCGGAGCAGTTCTTC. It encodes CASSGPHGGGAEQFF.